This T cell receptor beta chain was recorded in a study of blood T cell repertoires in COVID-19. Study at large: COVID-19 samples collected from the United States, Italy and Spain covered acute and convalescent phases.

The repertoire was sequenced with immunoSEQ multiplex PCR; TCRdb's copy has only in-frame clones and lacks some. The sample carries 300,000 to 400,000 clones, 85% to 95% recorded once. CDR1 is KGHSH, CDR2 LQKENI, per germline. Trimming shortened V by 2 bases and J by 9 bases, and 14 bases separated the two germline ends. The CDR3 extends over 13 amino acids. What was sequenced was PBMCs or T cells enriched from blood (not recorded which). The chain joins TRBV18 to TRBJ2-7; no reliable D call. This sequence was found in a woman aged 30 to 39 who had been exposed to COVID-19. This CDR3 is CASSPNGRLGQYF. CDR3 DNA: TGTGCCAGCTCACCAAACGGCAGGCTGGGGCAGTACTTC.